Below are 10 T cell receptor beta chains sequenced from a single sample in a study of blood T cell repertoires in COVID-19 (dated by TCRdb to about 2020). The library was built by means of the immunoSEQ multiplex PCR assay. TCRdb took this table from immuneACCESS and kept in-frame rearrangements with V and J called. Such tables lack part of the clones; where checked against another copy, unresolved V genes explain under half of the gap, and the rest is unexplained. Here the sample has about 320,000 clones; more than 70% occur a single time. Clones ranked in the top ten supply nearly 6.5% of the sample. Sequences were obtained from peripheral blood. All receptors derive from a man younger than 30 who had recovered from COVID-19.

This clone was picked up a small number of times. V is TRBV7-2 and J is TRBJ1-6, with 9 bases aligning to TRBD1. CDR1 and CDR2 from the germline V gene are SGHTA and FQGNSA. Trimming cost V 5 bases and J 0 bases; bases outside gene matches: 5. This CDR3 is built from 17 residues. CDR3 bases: TGTGCCAGCAGCCAGGGACAGGGAGGCTCCTATAATTCACCCCTCCACTTT. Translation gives CASSQGQGGSYNSPLHF.

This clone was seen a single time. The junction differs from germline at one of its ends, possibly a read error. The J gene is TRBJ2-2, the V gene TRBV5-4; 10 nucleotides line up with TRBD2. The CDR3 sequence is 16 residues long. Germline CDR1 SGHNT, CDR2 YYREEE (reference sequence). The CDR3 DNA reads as TGTGCCAGCAGCCTCGAAGCGGGAGGGAACCCCGGGGAGCTGTTTTTT. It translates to CASSLEAGGNPGELFF.

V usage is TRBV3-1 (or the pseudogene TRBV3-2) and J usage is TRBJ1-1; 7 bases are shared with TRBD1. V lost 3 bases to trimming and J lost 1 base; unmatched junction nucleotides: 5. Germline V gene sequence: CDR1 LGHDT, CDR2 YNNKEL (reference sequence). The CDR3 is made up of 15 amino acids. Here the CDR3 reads CASSQNRGGNTEAFF. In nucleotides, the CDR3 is TGTGCCAGCAGCCAGAACAGGGGAGGGAACACTGAAGCTTTCTTT.

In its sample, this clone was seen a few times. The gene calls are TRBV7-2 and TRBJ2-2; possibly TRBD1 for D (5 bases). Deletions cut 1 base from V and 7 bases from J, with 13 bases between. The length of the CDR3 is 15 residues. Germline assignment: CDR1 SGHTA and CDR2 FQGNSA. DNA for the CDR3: TGTGCCAGCAGCTTAGATCCAGGGATGGTCGGGGAGCTGTTTTTT. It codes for CASSLDPGMVGELFF.

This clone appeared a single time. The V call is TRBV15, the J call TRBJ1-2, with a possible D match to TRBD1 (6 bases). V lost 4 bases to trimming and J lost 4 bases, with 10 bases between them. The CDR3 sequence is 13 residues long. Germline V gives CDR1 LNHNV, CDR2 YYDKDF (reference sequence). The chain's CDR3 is CATSKGHVYGYTF. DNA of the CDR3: TGTGCCACCAGCAAGGGACACGTCTATGGCTACACCTTC.

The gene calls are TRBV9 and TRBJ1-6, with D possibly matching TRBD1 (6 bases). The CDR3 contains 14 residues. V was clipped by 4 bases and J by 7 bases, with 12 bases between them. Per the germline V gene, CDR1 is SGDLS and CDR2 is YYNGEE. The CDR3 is CASSYDRTNSPLHF. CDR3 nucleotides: TGTGCCAGCAGCTACGACAGGACCAATTCACCCCTCCACTTT.

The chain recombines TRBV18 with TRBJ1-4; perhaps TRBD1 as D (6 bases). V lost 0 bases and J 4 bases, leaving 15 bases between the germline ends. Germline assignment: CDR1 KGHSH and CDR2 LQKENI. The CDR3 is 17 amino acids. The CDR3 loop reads CASSPPGGGRLNEKLFF. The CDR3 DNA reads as TGTGCCAGCTCACCACCGGGAGGGGGGCGCCTTAATGAAAAACTGTTTTTT.

This chain's CDR3 is CASSQVWTATNEKLFF. The CDR3 nucleotides are TGCGCCAGCAGCCAAGTGTGGACAGCAACTAATGAAAAACTGTTTTTT. V is TRBV4-1 and J is TRBJ1-4; D is perhaps TRBD1 (6 bases). Germline lookup yields CDR1 MGHRA and CDR2 YSYEKL. The V and J ends lost 1 base and 0 bases respectively, with 9 bases between them. The CDR3 totals 16 residues.

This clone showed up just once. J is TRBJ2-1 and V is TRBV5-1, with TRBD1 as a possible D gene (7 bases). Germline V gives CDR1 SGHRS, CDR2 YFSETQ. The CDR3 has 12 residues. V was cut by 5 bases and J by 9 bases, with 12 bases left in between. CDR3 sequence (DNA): TGCGCCAGCAGGTCAGGGGGGTTTGAGCAGTTCTTC. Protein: CASRSGGFEQFF.

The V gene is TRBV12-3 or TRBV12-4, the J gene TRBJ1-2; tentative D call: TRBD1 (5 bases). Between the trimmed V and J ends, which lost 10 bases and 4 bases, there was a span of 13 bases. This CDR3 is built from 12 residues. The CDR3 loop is CAIRDSLYGYTF. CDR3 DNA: TGTGCCATTCGTGACAGCCTCTATGGCTACACCTTC.